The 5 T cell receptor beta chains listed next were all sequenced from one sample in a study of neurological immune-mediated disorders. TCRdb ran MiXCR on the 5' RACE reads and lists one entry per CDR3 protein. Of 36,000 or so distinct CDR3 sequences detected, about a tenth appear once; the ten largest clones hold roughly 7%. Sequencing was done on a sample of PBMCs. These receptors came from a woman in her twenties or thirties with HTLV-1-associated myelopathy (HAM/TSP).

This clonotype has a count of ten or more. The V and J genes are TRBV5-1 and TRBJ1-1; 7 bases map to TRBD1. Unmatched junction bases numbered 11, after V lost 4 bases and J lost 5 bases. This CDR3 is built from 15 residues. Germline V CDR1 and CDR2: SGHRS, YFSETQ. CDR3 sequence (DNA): TGCGCCAGCAGCCTGATGACAGGGCGGGAAACTGAAGCTTTCTTT. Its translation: CASSLMTGRETEAFF.

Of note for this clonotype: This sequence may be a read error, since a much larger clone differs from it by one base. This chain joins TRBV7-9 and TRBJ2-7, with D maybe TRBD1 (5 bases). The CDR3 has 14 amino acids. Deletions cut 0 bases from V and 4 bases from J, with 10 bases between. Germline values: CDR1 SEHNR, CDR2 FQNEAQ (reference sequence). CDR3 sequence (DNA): TGTGCCAGCAGCTTAGCAGGACATGTTTACGAGCAGTACTTC. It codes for CASSLAGHVYEQYF.

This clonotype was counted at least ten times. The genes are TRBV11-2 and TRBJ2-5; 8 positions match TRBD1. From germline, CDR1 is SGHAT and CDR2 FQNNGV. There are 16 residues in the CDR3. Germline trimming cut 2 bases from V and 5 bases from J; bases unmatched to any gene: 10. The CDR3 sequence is CASSLNTQGARETQYF. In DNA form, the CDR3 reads TGTGCCAGCAGCTTAAATACCCAGGGGGCTAGGGAGACCCAGTACTTC.

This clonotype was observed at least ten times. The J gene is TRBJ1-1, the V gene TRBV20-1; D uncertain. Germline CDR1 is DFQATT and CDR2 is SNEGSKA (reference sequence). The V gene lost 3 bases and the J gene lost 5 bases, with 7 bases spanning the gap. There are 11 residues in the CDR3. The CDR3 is CSASTRTEAFF. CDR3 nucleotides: TGCAGTGCTAGTACCAGAACTGAAGCTTTCTTT.

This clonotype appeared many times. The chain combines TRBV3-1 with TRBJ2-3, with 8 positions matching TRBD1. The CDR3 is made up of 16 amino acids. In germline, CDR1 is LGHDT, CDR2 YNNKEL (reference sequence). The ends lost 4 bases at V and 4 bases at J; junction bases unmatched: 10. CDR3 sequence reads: CASSRRQGASPDTQYF. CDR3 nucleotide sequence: TGTGCCAGCAGCCGGAGGCAGGGGGCGTCCCCAGATACGCAGTATTTT.